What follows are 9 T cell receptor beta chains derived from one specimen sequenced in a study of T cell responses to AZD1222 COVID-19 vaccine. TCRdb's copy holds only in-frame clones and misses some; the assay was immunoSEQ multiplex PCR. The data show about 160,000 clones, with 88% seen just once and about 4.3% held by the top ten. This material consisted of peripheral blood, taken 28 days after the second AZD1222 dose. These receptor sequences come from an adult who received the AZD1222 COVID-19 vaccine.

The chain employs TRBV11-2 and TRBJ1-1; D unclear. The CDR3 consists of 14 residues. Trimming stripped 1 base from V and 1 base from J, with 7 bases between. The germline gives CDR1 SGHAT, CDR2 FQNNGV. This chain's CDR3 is CASSLGTANTEAFF. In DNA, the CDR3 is TGTGCCAGCAGCTTAGGGACGGCGAACACTGAAGCTTTCTTT.

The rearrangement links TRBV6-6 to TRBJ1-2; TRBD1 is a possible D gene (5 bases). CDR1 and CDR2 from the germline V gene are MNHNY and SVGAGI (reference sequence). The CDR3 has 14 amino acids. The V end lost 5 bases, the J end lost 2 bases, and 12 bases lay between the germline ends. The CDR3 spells CASSPGAGNYGYTF. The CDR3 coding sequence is TGTGCCAGCAGTCCCGGGGCCGGAAACTATGGCTACACCTTC.

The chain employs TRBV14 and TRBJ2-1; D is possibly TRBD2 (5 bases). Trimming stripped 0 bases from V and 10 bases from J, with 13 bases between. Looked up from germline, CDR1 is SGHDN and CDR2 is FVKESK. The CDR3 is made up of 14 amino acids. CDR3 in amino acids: CASSQELNRGEQFF. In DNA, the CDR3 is TGTGCCAGCAGCCAAGAGCTTAACCGGGGAGAGCAGTTCTTC.

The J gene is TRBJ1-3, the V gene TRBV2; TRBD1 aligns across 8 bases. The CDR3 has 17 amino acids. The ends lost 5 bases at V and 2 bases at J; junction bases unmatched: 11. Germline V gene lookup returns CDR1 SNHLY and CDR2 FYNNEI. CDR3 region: CASSIIRTGRAGNTIYF. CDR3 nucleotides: TGTGCCAGCAGTATAATTCGGACAGGGAGGGCTGGAAACACCATATATTTT.

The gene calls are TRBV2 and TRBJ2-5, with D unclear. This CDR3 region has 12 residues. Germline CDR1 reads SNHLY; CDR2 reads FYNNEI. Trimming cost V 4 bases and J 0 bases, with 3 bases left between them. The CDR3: CASSAYQETQYF. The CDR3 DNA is TGTGCCAGCAGTGCATACCAAGAGACCCAGTACTTC.

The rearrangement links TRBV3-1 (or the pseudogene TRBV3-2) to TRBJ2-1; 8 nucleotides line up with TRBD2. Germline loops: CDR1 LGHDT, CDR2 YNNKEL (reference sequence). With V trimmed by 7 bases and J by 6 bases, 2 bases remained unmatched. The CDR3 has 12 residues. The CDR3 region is CASTRGGNEQFF. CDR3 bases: TGTGCCAGCACCCGGGGGGGCAATGAGCAGTTCTTC.

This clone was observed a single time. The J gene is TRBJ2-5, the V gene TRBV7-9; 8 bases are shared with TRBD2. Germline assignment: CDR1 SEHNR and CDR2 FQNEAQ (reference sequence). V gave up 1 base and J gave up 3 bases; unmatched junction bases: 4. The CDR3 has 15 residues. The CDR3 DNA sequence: TGTGCCAGCAGCTTAGGGGTAGCGGGGAAAGAGACCCAGTACTTC. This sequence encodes CASSLGVAGKETQYF.

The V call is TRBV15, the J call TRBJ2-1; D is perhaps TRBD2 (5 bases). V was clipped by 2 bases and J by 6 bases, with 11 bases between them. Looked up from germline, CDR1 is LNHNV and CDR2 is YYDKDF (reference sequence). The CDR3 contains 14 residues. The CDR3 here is CATSRIRGFNEQFF. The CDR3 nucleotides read TGTGCCACCAGCAGAATTCGGGGATTCAATGAGCAGTTCTTC. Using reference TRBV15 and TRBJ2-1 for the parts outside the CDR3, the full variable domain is DAMVIQNPRYQVTQFGKPVTLSCSQTLNHNVMYWYQQKSSQAPKLLFHYYDKDFNNEADTPDNFQSRRPNTSFCFLDIRSPGLGDTAMYLCATSRIRGFNEQFFGPGTRLTVL.

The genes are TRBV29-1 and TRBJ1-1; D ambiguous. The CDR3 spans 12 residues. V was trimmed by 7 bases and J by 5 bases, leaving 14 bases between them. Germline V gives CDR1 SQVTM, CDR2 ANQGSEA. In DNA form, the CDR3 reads TGCAGCGCTAGAGTTGGGGAAACTGAAGCTTTCTTT. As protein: CSARVGETEAFF.